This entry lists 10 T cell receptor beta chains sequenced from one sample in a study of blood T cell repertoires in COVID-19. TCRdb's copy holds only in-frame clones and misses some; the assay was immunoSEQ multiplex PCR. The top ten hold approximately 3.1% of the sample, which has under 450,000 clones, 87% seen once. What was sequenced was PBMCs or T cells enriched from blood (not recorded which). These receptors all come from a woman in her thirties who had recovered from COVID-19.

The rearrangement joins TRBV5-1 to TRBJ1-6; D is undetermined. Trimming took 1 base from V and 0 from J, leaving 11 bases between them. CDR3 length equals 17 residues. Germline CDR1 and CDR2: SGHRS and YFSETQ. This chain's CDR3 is CASSLQQSSSYNSPLHF. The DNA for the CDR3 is TGCGCCAGCAGCTTGCAACAGTCGAGCTCCTATAATTCACCCCTCCACTTT. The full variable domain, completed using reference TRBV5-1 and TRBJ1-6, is KAGVTQTPRYLIKTRGQQVTLSCSPISGHRSVSWYQQTPGQGLQFLFEYFSETQRNKGNFPGRFSGRQFSNSRSEMNVSTLELGDSALYLCASSLQQSSSYNSPLHFGNGTRLTVT.

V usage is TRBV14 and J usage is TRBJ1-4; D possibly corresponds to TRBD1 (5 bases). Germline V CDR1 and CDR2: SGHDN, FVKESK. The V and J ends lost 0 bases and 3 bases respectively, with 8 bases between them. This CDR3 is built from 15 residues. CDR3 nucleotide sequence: TGTGCCAGCAGCCAAGATGGGGGGGCTAATGAAAAACTGTTTTTT. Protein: CASSQDGGANEKLFF. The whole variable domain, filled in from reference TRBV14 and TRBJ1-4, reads EAGVTQFPSHSVIEKGQTVTLRCDPISGHDNLYWYRRVMGKEIKFLLHFVKESKQDESGMPNNRFLAERTGGTYSTLKVQPAELEDSGVYFCASSQDGGANEKLFFGSGTQLSVL.

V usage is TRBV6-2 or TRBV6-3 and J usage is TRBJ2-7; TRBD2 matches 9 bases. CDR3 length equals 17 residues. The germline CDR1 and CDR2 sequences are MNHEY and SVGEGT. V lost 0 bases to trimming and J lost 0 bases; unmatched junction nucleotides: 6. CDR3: CASSYSASGDYSYEQYF. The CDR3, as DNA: TGTGCCAGCAGTTACTCTGCTAGCGGGGACTACTCCTACGAGCAGTACTTC.

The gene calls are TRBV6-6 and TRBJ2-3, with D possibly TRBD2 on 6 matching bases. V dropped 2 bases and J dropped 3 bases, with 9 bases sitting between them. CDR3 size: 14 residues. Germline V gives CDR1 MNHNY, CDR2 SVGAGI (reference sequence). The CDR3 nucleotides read TGTGCCAGCAGTTACCGCGGGGAAACAGATACGCAGTATTTT. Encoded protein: CASSYRGETDTQYF.

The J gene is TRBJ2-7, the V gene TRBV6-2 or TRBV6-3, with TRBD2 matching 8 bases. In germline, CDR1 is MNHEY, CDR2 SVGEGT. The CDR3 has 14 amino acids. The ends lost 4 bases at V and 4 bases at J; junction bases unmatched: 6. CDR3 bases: TGTGCCAGCAGTTCGGCGGGGGGCCGGTACGAGCAGTACTTC. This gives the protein CASSSAGGRYEQYF.

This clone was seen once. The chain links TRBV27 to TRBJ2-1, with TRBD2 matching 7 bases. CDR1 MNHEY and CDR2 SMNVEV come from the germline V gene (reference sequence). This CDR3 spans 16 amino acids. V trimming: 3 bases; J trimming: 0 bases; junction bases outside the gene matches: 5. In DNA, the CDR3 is TGTGCCAGCAGTTTGCTAGCGGAAAGCTCCTACAATGAGCAGTTCTTC. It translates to CASSLLAESSYNEQFF.

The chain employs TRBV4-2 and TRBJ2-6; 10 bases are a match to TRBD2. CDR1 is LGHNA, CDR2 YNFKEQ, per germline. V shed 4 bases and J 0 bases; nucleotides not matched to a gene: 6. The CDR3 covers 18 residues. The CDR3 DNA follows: TGTGCCAGCAGCCGAGACCTAGCGGGGGCCTCTGGGGCCAACGTCCTGACTTTC. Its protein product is CASSRDLAGASGANVLTF.

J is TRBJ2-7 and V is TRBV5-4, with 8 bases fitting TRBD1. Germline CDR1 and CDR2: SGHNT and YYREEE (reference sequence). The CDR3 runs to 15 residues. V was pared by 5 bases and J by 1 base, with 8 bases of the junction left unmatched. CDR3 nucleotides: TGTGCCAGCAGTGAACGTCGGGACAGGTCCTACGAGCAGTACTTC. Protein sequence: CASSERRDRSYEQYF.

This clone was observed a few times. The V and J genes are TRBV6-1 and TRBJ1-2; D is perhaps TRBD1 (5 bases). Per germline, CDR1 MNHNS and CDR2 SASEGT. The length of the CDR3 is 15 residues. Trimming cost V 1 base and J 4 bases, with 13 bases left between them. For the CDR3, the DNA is TGTGCCAGCAGTGAAGACGTGACAGCGAGCTATGGCTACACCTTC. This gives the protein CASSEDVTASYGYTF.

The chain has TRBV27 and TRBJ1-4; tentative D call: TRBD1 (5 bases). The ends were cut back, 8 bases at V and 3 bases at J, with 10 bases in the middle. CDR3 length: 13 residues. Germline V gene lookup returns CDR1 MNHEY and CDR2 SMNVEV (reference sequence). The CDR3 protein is CASGGLANEKLFF. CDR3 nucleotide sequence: TGTGCCAGCGGGGGACTGGCTAATGAAAAACTGTTTTTT.